Listed here are 21 T cell receptor beta chains from one sample, sequenced in a study of shared clonotypes between healthy human individuals. The protocol was immunoSEQ multiplex PCR, while the TCRdb copy is restricted to in-frame clones and leaves out a portion. The table lists 2 million to 3 million clones, around 94% of them singletons. The sample taken for sequencing was naive CD4+ T cells sorted from blood. Noted subset: CD45RA+ positively selected. All receptors derive from a man between 18 and 29 years old in good health.

As for this clone: Other nucleotide sequences in the sample specify the same CDR3. The V gene is TRBV9, the J gene TRBJ2-3; 13 nucleotides line up with TRBD2. V dropped 6 bases and J dropped 3; count of bases not matched to a gene: 4. The CDR3 has 15 amino acids. The germline V gene encodes CDR1 SGDLS and CDR2 YYNGEE. The CDR3 reads CASTRTSGRTDTQYF. CDR3 coding DNA: TGTGCCAGCACTCGGACTAGCGGGAGAACAGATACGCAGTATTTT. Full variable domain (missing parts from reference TRBV9 and TRBJ2-3): DSGVTQTPKHLITATGQRVTLRCSPRSGDLSVYWYQQSLDQGLQFLIQYYNGEERAKGNILERFSAQQFPDLHSELNLSSLELGDSALYFCASTRTSGRTDTQYFGPGTRLTVL.

This rearrangement joins TRBV7-9 to TRBJ1-4, with 8 bases lining up with TRBD1. Trimming cost V 5 bases and J 6 bases; bases outside gene matches: 5. CDR3 length: 14 amino acids. The V gene's germline CDR1 is SEHNR and CDR2 FQNEAQ (reference sequence). CDR3 residues: CASSADRGDEKLFF. The CDR3, as DNA: TGTGCCAGCAGCGCCGACAGGGGCGATGAAAAACTGTTTTTT. Filled out from reference TRBV7-9 and TRBJ1-4, the complete variable domain reads DTGVSQNPRHKITKRGQNVTFRCDPISEHNRLYWYRQTLGQGPEFLTYFQNEAQLEKSRLLSDRFSAERPKGSFSTLEIQRTEQGDSAMYLCASSADRGDEKLFFGSGTQLSVL.

CDR3 region: CASSSLQGGQETQYF. The CDR3 nucleotides read TGTGCCAGCAGCTCCTTACAGGGTGGGCAAGAGACCCAGTACTTC. The chain carries TRBV11-2 and TRBJ2-5; D may be TRBD1 (6 bases). CDR1 SGHAT and CDR2 FQNNGV come from the germline V gene. Between the trimmed V and J ends, which lost 4 bases and 2 bases, there was a span of 14 bases. The CDR3 is 15 residues long.

The chain has TRBV7-2 and TRBJ2-2, with TRBD2 identical over 14 bases. This CDR3 contains 17 residues. Germline CDR1 SGHTA, CDR2 FQGNSA. Trimming took 6 bases from V and 7 from J; bases not matched to a gene: 10. CDR3 amino acids: CASSPRLAGGPGGELFF. CDR3 in DNA: TGTGCCAGCAGTCCCAGACTAGCGGGGGGGCCTGGCGGGGAGCTGTTTTTT.

This chain uses TRBV5-4 with TRBJ1-1; D may be TRBD1 (5 bases). Trimming removed 3 bases at V and 1 base at J, with 7 bases between. From germline, CDR1 is SGHNT and CDR2 YYREEE (reference sequence). The CDR3 is 13 residues long. CDR3 in amino acids: CASSWQGNTEAFF. CDR3 coding DNA: TGTGCCAGCAGCTGGCAGGGGAACACTGAAGCTTTCTTT. Full variable domain (outside the CDR3, taken from reference TRBV5-4 and TRBJ1-1): ETGVTQSPTHLIKTRGQQVTLRCSSQSGHNTVSWYQQALGQGPQFIFQYYREEENGRGNFPPRFSGLQFPNYSSELNVNALELDDSALYLCASSWQGNTEAFFGQGTRLTVV.

V is TRBV6-5 and J is TRBJ2-7; 11 bases agree with TRBD2. The CDR3 sequence is 14 residues long. Per the germline V gene, CDR1 is MNHEY and CDR2 is SVGAGI. Losses at the gene ends were 4 bases for V and 7 bases for J; bases not matched to a gene: 6. CDR3 protein: CASSLLAGEREQYF. CDR3 in DNA: TGTGCCAGCAGTTTACTAGCGGGAGAACGAGAGCAGTACTTC.

The gene calls are TRBV9 and TRBJ2-1; 9 nucleotides line up with TRBD1. V lost 0 bases to trimming and J lost 8 bases; unmatched junction nucleotides: 3. CDR3 length: 14 residues. Germline lookup yields CDR1 SGDLS and CDR2 YYNGEE. The CDR3 sequence: CASSVVGQGDEQFF. The CDR3 DNA follows: TGTGCCAGCAGCGTAGTGGGACAGGGAGATGAGCAGTTCTTC.

CDR3: CASSSGPPTEAFF. The CDR3 DNA is TGTGCCAGCTCATCGGGACCGCCAACTGAAGCTTTCTTT. This chain uses TRBV18 with TRBJ1-1, with a possible D match to TRBD1 (5 bases). Germline V gene data show CDR1 as KGHSH and CDR2 as LQKENI. Trimming left V 5 bases short and J 5 bases short, with 12 bases between. This CDR3 region has 13 residues.

The J gene is TRBJ1-2, the V gene TRBV28; possible D gene TRBD1, 6 bases. This CDR3 has 15 amino acids. Trimming took 8 bases from V and 4 from J, leaving 20 bases between them. Germline V lookup: CDR1 MDHEN, CDR2 SYDVKM. CDR3 in amino acids: CASHPSGGGSYGYTF. In DNA form, the CDR3 reads TGTGCCAGCCACCCCTCGGGGGGCGGTAGCTATGGCTACACCTTC.

The chain uses TRBV27 and TRBJ2-1, with 10 bases lining up with TRBD2. There are 17 residues in the CDR3. The J segment lost 6 bases and the V segment lost 3 bases, leaving 11 bases of the junction unmatched. The germline V gene has CDR1 MNHEY and CDR2 SMNVEV (reference sequence). The CDR3 nucleotides are TGTGCCAGCAGTTTCGAGGTGACAGCGGGGGGGCTCAATGAGCAGTTCTTC. Residues: CASSFEVTAGGLNEQFF.

CDR3 sequence (DNA): TGTGCCAGCAGTGGCCGAAGCGGAGGCCCTCGGGGTGAGCAGTTCTTC. It yields the protein CASSGRSGGPRGEQFF. The V call is TRBV6-1, the J call TRBJ2-1; D is possibly TRBD2 (5 bases). CDR3 size: 16 residues. The germline gives CDR1 MNHNS, CDR2 SASEGT. Trimming cost V 4 bases and J 9 bases, with 22 bases left between them.

The CDR3 region is CASSPTQGAGGYTF. The CDR3 DNA sequence: TGTGCCAGCTCACCTACCCAGGGGGCGGGTGGCTACACCTTC. The chain joins TRBV18 to TRBJ1-2, with 8 bases matching TRBD1. The CDR3 is made up of 14 amino acids. V shed 3 bases and J 7 bases; nucleotides not matched to a gene: 7. Germline V gene sequence: CDR1 KGHSH, CDR2 LQKENI.

With regard to this clone: The sample holds other DNA sequences that translate to the same CDR3. The chain joins TRBV5-1 to TRBJ1-4, with 9 bases identical to TRBD1. The CDR3 has 14 residues. The germline gives CDR1 SGHRS, CDR2 YFSETQ. The V and J ends lost 7 bases and 1 base, in that order; junction bases with no gene match: 2. The DNA for the CDR3 is TGCGCCAGCTCGACAGGGGGAACTAATGAAAAACTGTTTTTT. This encodes CASSTGGTNEKLFF.

This chain uses TRBV9 with TRBJ2-7; TRBD1 matches at 10 bases. Germline-derived CDR1 and CDR2 are SGDLS and YYNGEE. The CDR3 is made up of 14 amino acids. J was trimmed by 3 bases and V by 4 bases; bases with no gene match: 4. In DNA, the CDR3 is TGTGCCAGCAGCTTCGGGACAGGGGTCTACGAGCAGTACTTC. This codes for CASSFGTGVYEQYF.

J is TRBJ2-3 and V is TRBV5-3, with 11 bases that match TRBD2. TRBV5-3 is assigned to the ORF class and has an uncertain function. The CDR3 has 17 residues. After removal of 0 bases from V and 1 base from J, the junction contained 4 bases not matched to a gene. The CDR3 is CARSLVSGREGTDTQYF. The CDR3 DNA follows: TGTGCCAGAAGCTTGGTTAGCGGGAGGGAAGGCACAGATACGCAGTATTTT.

CDR3 loop: CASSPPSSYEQYF. The CDR3 DNA is TGTGCCAGCAGTCCCCCCAGCTCCTACGAGCAGTACTTC. This sequence joins TRBV6-1 and TRBJ2-7; no clear D gene. V dropped 5 bases and J dropped 0 bases, with 8 bases sitting between them. This CDR3 comprises 13 residues. Germline CDR1 and CDR2: MNHNS and SASEGT.

Worth noting for this clone: The same CDR3 can be traced to other DNA sequences in this sample. V usage is TRBV7-3 and J usage is TRBJ1-1, with unresolved D. This CDR3 comprises 13 residues. Germline CDR1 is SGHTA and CDR2 is FQGTGA. Trimming removed 3 bases at V and 5 bases at J, with 10 bases between. Written as DNA, the CDR3 is TGTGCCAGCAGCTTCCGGGGAGGTACTGAAGCTTTCTTT. As protein: CASSFRGGTEAFF.

The chain has TRBV19 and TRBJ1-5; D might be TRBD1 (6 bases). CDR1 LNHDA and CDR2 SQIVND come from the germline V gene (reference sequence). CDR3 length equals 16 residues. V shed 2 bases and J shed 6 bases, with 17 bases lying between them. DNA for the CDR3: TGTGCCAGTAGTATAATAGACAGGTGGTTAGGTCAGCCCCAGCATTTT. Protein product: CASSIIDRWLGQPQHF.

J is TRBJ1-5 and V is TRBV7-8, with D unclear. Deletions cut 4 bases from V and 1 base from J, with 11 bases between. The CDR3 runs to 15 residues. CDR1 is SGHVS, CDR2 FQNEAQ, per germline. The CDR3 spells CASSSAKGSNQPQHF. The CDR3 DNA reads as TGTGCCAGCAGCTCCGCGAAGGGCAGCAATCAGCCCCAGCATTTT.

With respect to this clone: Other DNA sequences from this sample encode an identical CDR3 as well. The rearrangement joins TRBV19 to TRBJ1-4; the match to TRBD1 covers 9 bases. The CDR3 contains 15 residues. The germline V gene has CDR1 LNHDA and CDR2 SQIVND (reference sequence). Unmatched junction bases numbered 6, after V lost 3 bases and J lost 7 bases. CDR3: CASSIQGQGGEKLFF. Written as DNA, the CDR3 is TGTGCCAGTAGTATCCAGGGACAGGGCGGTGAAAAACTGTTTTTT.

This rearrangement joins TRBV27 to TRBJ1-1; D is unclear. The ends were cut back, 3 bases at V and 4 bases at J, with 9 bases in the middle. Germline V lookup: CDR1 MNHEY, CDR2 SMNVEV (reference sequence). There are 13 residues in the CDR3. The CDR3 DNA reads TGTGCCAGCAGTTTTCGCGAGGGCACTGAAGCTTTCTTT. This codes for CASSFREGTEAFF.